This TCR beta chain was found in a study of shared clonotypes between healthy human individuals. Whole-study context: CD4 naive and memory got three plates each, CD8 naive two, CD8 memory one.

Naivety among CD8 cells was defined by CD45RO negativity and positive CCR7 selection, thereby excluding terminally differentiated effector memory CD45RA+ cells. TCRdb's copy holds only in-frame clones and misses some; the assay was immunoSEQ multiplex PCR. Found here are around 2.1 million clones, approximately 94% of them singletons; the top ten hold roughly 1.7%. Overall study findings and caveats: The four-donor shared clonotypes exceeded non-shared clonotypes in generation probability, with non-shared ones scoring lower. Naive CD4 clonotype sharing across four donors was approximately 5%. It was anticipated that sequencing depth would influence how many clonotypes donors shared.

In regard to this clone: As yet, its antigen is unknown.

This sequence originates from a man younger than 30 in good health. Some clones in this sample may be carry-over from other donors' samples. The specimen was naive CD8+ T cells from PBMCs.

CDR3 in amino acids: CSVYVWGANEQFF. CDR3 sequence (DNA): TGCAGCGTGTACGTGTGGGGGGCCAATGAGCAGTTCTTC. J is TRBJ2-1 and V is TRBV29-1; either TRBD1 or TRBD2 may fit D (6 bases each). V lost 6 bases and J 6 bases, leaving 15 bases between the germline ends. The CDR3 covers 13 residues. Germline CDR1 SQVTM, CDR2 ANQGSEA.